A selection of T cell receptor beta chains follows, all from one sample in a study of T cells after yellow fever vaccination. One entry per CDR3 protein, called by TCRdb with MiXCR from the 5' RACE reads. The table has more than 350,000 distinct CDR3 sequences, 11% seen once. The material was PBMCs, obtained on the day of the first yellow fever vaccination. The receptors here all came from a man between 18 and 35 years old who received the YFV17D yellow fever vaccine. The CDR3 runs from the conserved cysteine through the conserved F or W. Each record gives: D gene, J gene, V gene, clone size, CDR3 protein, CDR3 DNA. D genes are given only for firm matches. Some rows mark clone size as missing; the rest say once, few, many or name a class of expanded clone.

. TRBJ1-2 TRBV29-1 few CSVDDGLRGLQGDYTF TGCAGCGTCGATGACGGACTGAGGGGTCTTCAAGGAGACTACACCTTC
. TRBJ2-7 TRBV7-2 few CASSLMTAPGEQYF TGTGCCAGCAGCTTAATGACCGCTCCAGGGGAGCAGTACTTC
TRBD1 TRBJ2-5 TRBV6-2/TRBV6-3 few CASSSPGQGATAETQYF TGTGCCAGCAGTTCTCCGGGACAGGGGGCCACGGCGGAGACCCAGTACTTC
. TRBJ2-1 TRBV5-6 . CASSLNLRGDEQFF TGTGCCAGCAGCTTGAATCTCAGGGGTGATGAGCAGTTCTTC
TRBD1 TRBJ2-3 TRBV7-9 many CASSFSGQATDTQYF TGTGCCAGCAGCTTTTCTGGACAGGCCACAGATACGCAGTATTTT
TRBD2 TRBJ2-5 TRBV7-6 few CASSFGGESQETQYF TGTGCCAGCAGCTTCGGGGGGGAGAGCCAAGAGACCCAGTACTTC
TRBD1 TRBJ1-2 TRBV4-1 many CASSPMDRVNYGYTF TGCGCCAGCAGCCCAATGGACAGGGTTAACTATGGCTACACCTTC
TRBD2 TRBJ2-1 TRBV12-3/TRBV12-4 few CASSPMGGAYNEQFF TGTGCCAGCAGCCCCATGGGGGGGGCCTACAATGAGCAGTTCTTC
TRBD2 TRBJ2-5 TRBV12-3/TRBV12-4 . CASSPTSGGGETQYF TGTGCCAGCAGTCCAACTAGCGGGGGAGGTGAGACCCAGTACTTC
. TRBJ2-3 TRBV29-1 . CSVESRGTSTDTQYF TGCAGCGTTGAAAGTCGTGGGACTAGCACAGATACGCAGTATTTT
. TRBJ1-2 TRBV7-9 . CASSLTGDEGYTF TGTGCCAGCAGCTTAACTGGGGATGAAGGCTACACCTTC
. TRBJ2-5 TRBV20-1 . CSARGPIWTPVQETQYF TGCAGTGCTAGAGGTCCCATTTGGACCCCTGTTCAAGAGACCCAGTACTTC
. TRBJ1-5 TRBV5-1 . CASSADGLNQPQHF TGCGCCAGCAGCGCGGACGGATTAAATCAGCCCCAGCATTTT
TRBD1 TRBJ2-7 TRBV20-1 few CSARDGKGAPYEQYF TGCAGTGCTAGAGATGGAAAGGGGGCCCCCTACGAGCAGTACTTC
. TRBJ2-7 TRBV19 . CASSIGSGAYEQYF TGTGCCAGTAGTATCGGTAGCGGCGCCTACGAGCAGTACTTC
TRBD2 TRBJ2-2 TRBV5-5 . CASSFRGDHTGELFF TGTGCCAGCAGCTTCCGGGGGGATCACACCGGGGAGCTGTTTTTT
. TRBJ2-3 TRBV20-1 few CSASDSAHTQYF TGCAGTGCTAGTGATAGCGCTCATACGCAGTATTTT
. TRBJ2-3 TRBV12-3/TRBV12-4 many CASSPTTTDTQYF TGTGCCAGCAGTCCCACTACCACAGATACGCAGTATTTT
. TRBJ2-5 TRBV10-3 . CAISETAYQETQYF TGTGCCATCAGTGAGACTGCCTACCAAGAGACCCAGTACTTC
. TRBJ1-1 TRBV19 few CASRSEAAGNTEAFF TGTGCCAGTAGGTCCGAGGCGGCAGGCAACACTGAAGCTTTCTTT
TRBD1 TRBJ2-7 TRBV15 few CATSARDRGTYEQYF TGTGCCACCAGCGCCCGGGACAGGGGGACATACGAGCAGTACTTC
. TRBJ2-5 TRBV28 . CASSFEYRQETQYF TGTGCCAGCAGTTTCGAGTACAGACAAGAGACCCAGTACTTC
. TRBJ1-4 TRBV29-1 . CSASLVTNEKLFF TGCAGCGCCTCACTTGTGACTAATGAAAAACTGTTTTTT
TRBD1 TRBJ2-5 TRBV25-1 few CASTSIRDRLETQYF TGTGCCAGCACCTCCATCCGGGACAGGCTTGAGACCCAGTACTTC
. TRBJ2-2 TRBV20-1 few CSASGSRTGELFF TGCAGTGCTAGTGGTTCGCGCACCGGGGAGCTGTTTTTT
. TRBJ2-7 TRBV29-1 . CSVAAGYEQYF TGCAGCGTTGCGGCGGGATACGAGCAGTACTTC
. TRBJ1-2 TRBV4-1 . CASSQGLRGKGNYGYTF TGCGCCAGCAGCCAAGGCCTACGTGGTAAGGGGAACTATGGCTACACCTTC
TRBD2 TRBJ2-3 TRBV29-1 . CSVAPSGTDTQYF TGCAGCGTCGCCCCTAGCGGGACAGATACGCAGTATTTT
. TRBJ1-2 TRBV4-3 . CASSRSRDLYTF TGCGCCAGCAGCCGCTCAAGAGACCTCTACACCTTC
. TRBJ2-1 TRBV5-6 . CASSYRTTYFEQFF TGTGCCAGCAGCTACCGGACTACCTACTTTGAGCAGTTCTTC
TRBD1 TRBJ2-3 TRBV5-4 few CASSTRDRNTDTQYF TGTGCCAGCAGCACCCGGGACAGAAACACAGATACGCAGTATTTT
. TRBJ2-1 TRBV10-3 . CAISGAELYNEQFF TGTGCCATCAGTGGTGCGGAACTCTACAATGAGCAGTTCTTC
. TRBJ2-5 TRBV5-1 few CASRGLTGQETQYF TGCGCCAGCAGGGGGCTAACGGGGCAAGAGACCCAGTACTTC
. TRBJ2-7 TRBV7-9 . CASSLRQASYEQYF TGTGCCAGCAGCTTAAGACAGGCGTCCTACGAGCAGTACTTC
. TRBJ1-3 TRBV4-3 . CASSQLDSGNTIYF TGCGCCAGCAGCCAACTTGACAGTGGAAACACCATATATTTT
TRBD1 TRBJ2-2 TRBV20-1 few CSAWDRGSPGELFF TGCAGTGCGTGGGACAGGGGGTCTCCCGGGGAGCTGTTTTTT
TRBD2 TRBJ2-1 TRBV5-1 . CASSLSVSGGEQFF TGCGCCAGCAGCTTGTCTGTCTCGGGGGGTGAGCAGTTCTTC
. TRBJ2-7 TRBV14 few CASSQFRVYEQYF TGTGCCAGCAGCCAATTCAGGGTCTACGAGCAGTACTTC
. TRBJ2-5 TRBV5-1 few CASSTQWGADQETQYF TGCGCCAGCAGCACACAATGGGGGGCAGACCAAGAGACCCAGTACTTC
. TRBJ1-5 TRBV27 . CASSSWDNQPQHF TGTGCCAGCAGTTCTTGGGATAATCAGCCCCAGCATTTT
. TRBJ2-1 TRBV7-2 . CASSLGGVYNEQFF TGTGCCAGCAGCTTAGGGGGGGTGTACAATGAGCAGTTCTTC
. TRBJ2-2 TRBV11-2 . CASTLYRNTGELFF TGTGCCAGCACACTTTACAGGAACACCGGGGAGCTGTTTTTT
. TRBJ2-2 TRBV5-4 . CASSLGGGALVTGELFF TGTGCCAGCAGCTTGGGTGGGGGGGCCTTGGTGACCGGGGAGCTGTTTTTT
TRBD1 TRBJ1-1 TRBV5-1 few CASSLDPSGGMNTEAFF TGCGCCAGCAGCTTGGATCCCTCAGGGGGGATGAACACTGAAGCTTTCTTT
. TRBJ1-2 TRBV18 . CASSQMGPPDGYTF TGTGCCAGCTCGCAAATGGGCCCGCCTGATGGCTACACCTTC
. TRBJ2-3 TRBV5-1 . CASSLSTTNLGTDTQYF TGCGCCAGCAGCTTGTCAACTACCAACTTGGGCACAGATACGCAGTATTTT
TRBD2 TRBJ2-1 TRBV7-9 few CASSLYDRTRGDNEQFF TGTGCCAGCAGCTTATATGACCGGACCCGGGGGGACAATGAGCAGTTCTTC
TRBD1 TRBJ1-2 TRBV6-2/TRBV6-3 few CASSFRTGFHYGYTF TGTGCCAGCAGTTTCCGGACAGGGTTCCACTATGGCTACACCTTC
. TRBJ2-1 TRBV5-4 . CASTRRDLLNNEQFF TGTGCCAGCACCCGGCGGGACCTACTGAACAATGAGCAGTTCTTC